This TCR beta chain is from a study of long-term antiretroviral therapy in people with HIV (dated by TCRdb to between 2021 and 2022). Some background on the complete study: The earliest samples were collected approximately a decade before the 2015 WHO recommendation for immediate ART, a period when ART was typically delayed until CD4 counts fell. About 35% of the 30 participants with HIV were female. A retrospective serial study tested whether changes in peripheral blood TRB repertoire composition and diversity were associated with ART initiation and durable HIV suppression. No cross-contamination during QIAcube processing was shown when test extractions of a monoclonal T-cell line were performed alongside 33 polyclonal samples. A total of fewer than 200 cryopreserved PBMC samples were contributed to the cohort by 30 adults with confirmed HIV infection, with samples collected serially over a mean of approximately six years (range 1-12). Results the study describes overall, beyond this receptor: Unsorted PBMC were profiled instead of sorted CD4+ and CD8+ T cells because pre-ART samples had limited cell numbers. At every time point, the repertoire was dominated by expanded TRB clones first identified before ART initiation, although this dominance fluctuated and, in many PLHIV, declined after ART. Inferences about post-ART repertoire changes were limited because no data were available on ART adherence, viral resistance or therapy changes. HIV repertoires had narrower CDR3 length ranges than controls, and the network structure suggested an antigen-experienced repertoire that shifted only slightly toward naive after ART. ART initiation was associated with a significant increase in TRB diversity, but diversity stayed significantly below transplant donor controls even after long-term ART. Since PBMC availability was limited, sequencing covered only the TCR beta chain, with no alpha chain pairing. The samples were dated from about 2003 to 2018, and the ART regimens that were used may be less effective than current ART regimens.

The immunoSEQ hsTCRB v3.0 assay was used at survey level resolution to sequence the TRB variable region. The targeted TRB sequencing depth was roughly 40,000-55,000 T-cell genomes per sample. Pooled TRB libraries were sequenced on an Illumina MiSeq with a v3 150-cycle kit. The original pipeline was this. Analysis of repertoires was carried out in R inside a reproducible Nextflow workflow spanning QC, data transformation and analysis. LymphoSeq2, an R package for exploring AIRR-Seq data, was used to implement custom analyses. Several samples that yielded fewer than 5000 total TRB sequences were excluded, so that approximately 170 HIV repertoires were analyzed. Among the approximately 190 HIV repertoires that were kept, roughly 59 were collected before ART initiation and more than 120 were collected after ART initiation. Repertoires were downsampled to 5000 TRB nucleotide sequences, with summary statistics averaged over 100 downsampling iterations. The analysis kept only TRB sequences whose CDR3 regions were at least seven amino acids long. Diversity was assessed using a clonality score derived from Shannon entropy and using the Gini coefficient. In the repertoire networks, any two of the top 5000 CDR3 amino acid sequences were linked whenever the two sequences differed by an edit distance of one. Antigen specificity groups and MHC restriction were predicted for TRB CDR3 amino acid sequences with GLIPH2. CDR3 amino acid sequences were matched against VDJdb and McPAS-TCR to flag known CMV, EBV, HIV or tissue antigen associations. Pre-ART, post-ART and control groups were compared with Wilcoxon signed-rank tests and Holm-Bonferroni correction. Held by TCRdb, this immuneACCESS table contains in-frame sequences only and omits some clones. Under half of the omission traces to an unresolved V gene where checked; the cause of the rest is unknown. Clone size and the V and J calls come from that table; the DNA yielded D and trimming. The sample has about 21,000 clones on record, 70% to 85% of them singletons. Around 4.2% of the sample is in the top ten clones.

This clone appeared once. Which antigen it targets is not known. Base-call qualities are not available, and no considerably larger clone is one nucleotide away. Inclusion was restricted to participants for whom at least one PBMC sample before ART initiation and at least two post-ART samples were available. Treatment was received in the United States of America by all participants with HIV. Before DNA extraction, cryopreserved samples of roughly 0.95-10 million PBMC were thawed and washed. At the time of the earliest PBMC sample for each participant with HIV, ages ranged from about 20 to 54 years. Per participant, PBMC samples came from 1-4 timepoints prior to ART initiation and 2-8 timepoints following ART initiation, for a median of 7 samples. Serial HIV viral load, CD4+ T-cell count, ART history and demographic data were obtained for every participant. Genomic DNA was extracted from unsorted PBMC with a Qiagen kit on a QIAcube, processed in batches of 12 samples.

CDR1 and CDR2 are read off the germline V gene as SGHTA and FQGNSA. CDR3 length: 13 amino acids, cysteine to phenylalanine. Of the read, only the CDR3 DNA is kept; its 39 bases are in frame from base 1. The V end loses 5 bases and the J end loses 2 bases, and a stretch of 10 bases separates them. The sequence was collected from a young man with HIV. Recombination linked TRBV7-2 to TRBJ2-7, with an unclear D gene assignment. The material was unsorted PBMCs, obtained 0.5 years after starting antiretroviral therapy. The nucleotide sequence reads as follows: TGTGCCAGCAGCCTCGACTCTACCTACGAGCAGTACTTC. It specifies CASSLDSTYEQYF.